The T cell receptor (beta chain) under discussion was sequenced for a study of blood T cell repertoires in COVID-19. Study as a whole: Some COVID-19 samples were acute and others convalescent; all came from the United States, Italy and Spain.

V lost 2 bases to trimming and J lost 4 bases; unmatched junction nucleotides: 1. The CDR3 sequence is 14 residues long. The germline gives CDR1 LGHNA, CDR2 YSLEER. Some clones are missing from TCRdb's copy, which holds only in-frame ones; the method was immunoSEQ multiplex PCR. The sample holds around 250,000 clones, less than 85% seen once. This clone was seen a single time. The J gene is TRBJ1-3, the V gene TRBV4-3, with 8 nucleotides matching TRBD1. The sequence came from a woman aged 18 to 35 with acute or convalescent COVID-19. Sample: peripheral blood. CDR3 residues: CASSQRTGGNTIYF. CDR3 sequence (DNA): TGCGCCAGCAGCCAACGGACAGGGGGAAACACCATATATTTT.